Presented here are 27 T cell receptor beta chains from one specimen sequenced in a study of T cell changes during pregnancy in multiple sclerosis. TCRdb's copy holds only in-frame clones and misses some; the assay was immunoSEQ multiplex PCR. The data contain about 13,000 clones, around nine tenths of them seen just once; the ten biggest clones take up 8% to 9%. Sequences were derived from CD8+ T cells from peripheral blood mononuclear cells, sampled in the first trimester of pregnancy. These receptors came from a female donor with multiple sclerosis, enrolled in a pregnancy study.

This rearrangement joins TRBV30 to TRBJ2-7; D remains unclear. Trimming pared 4 bases from V and 2 bases from J, leaving 6 bases between. This CDR3 has 11 residues. Germline CDR1 GTSNPN, CDR2 SVGIG (reference sequence). The CDR3 here is CAWTSTYEQYF. The CDR3 DNA is TGTGCCTGGACCAGTACCTACGAGCAGTACTTC.

This clone appeared a few times. The chain couples TRBV4-2 to TRBJ2-1; TRBD2 matches at 8 bases. CDR1 and CDR2 (germline): LGHNA, YNFKEQ. The CDR3 is 16 residues long. The ends lost 7 bases at V and 6 bases at J; junction bases unmatched: 14. The CDR3 DNA reads as TGTGCCAGCACCTCACTACCGGGACTAGGATTCAATGAGCAGTTCTTC. Its translation: CASTSLPGLGFNEQFF.

V usage is TRBV11-2 and J usage is TRBJ2-5; TRBD2 agrees at 11 bases. CDR3 length: 15 amino acids. Germline V CDR1 and CDR2: SGHAT, FQNNGV. Trimming cost V 4 bases and J 5 bases; bases outside gene matches: 6. This chain's CDR3 is CASSSLAGGGETQYF. The CDR3 region has the DNA TGTGCCAGCAGCTCCCTAGCGGGGGGTGGGGAGACCCAGTACTTC.

V gene TRBV27 combines with J gene TRBJ1-6; 8 bases align to TRBD1. The CDR3 is made up of 15 amino acids. Germline V gene lookup returns CDR1 MNHEY and CDR2 SMNVEV (reference sequence). V lost 1 base to trimming and J lost 5 bases; unmatched junction nucleotides: 1. This CDR3 reads CASSLWGQDNSPLHF. The CDR3 bases are TGTGCCAGCAGTTTATGGGGACAGGATAATTCACCCCTCCACTTT.

The chain has TRBV30 and TRBJ1-1; D is undetermined. The V gene lost 0 bases and the J gene lost 1 base, with 6 bases spanning the gap. CDR3 length: 13 residues. Germline loops: CDR1 GTSNPN, CDR2 SVGIG (reference sequence). The CDR3 DNA reads as TGTGCCTGGAGTGTACTGTGGAACACTGAAGCTTTCTTT. As protein: CAWSVLWNTEAFF.

Regarding this clone: Relative to the germline gene, one junction end is altered; a read error may explain this. The V gene is TRBV7-7, the J gene TRBJ2-5; TRBD1 might be the D (6 bases). CDR3 length: 16 amino acids. Looked up from germline, CDR1 is SSHAT and CDR2 is FNYEAQ (reference sequence). Here the CDR3 reads CASSSSHTGIGETQYF. The CDR3 bases are TGTGCTAGCAGTTCCTCCCATACAGGGATCGGGGAGACCCAGTACTTC.

CDR3 sequence reads: CASSSLEGALETQYF. CDR3 in DNA: TGTGCCAGCAGCTCCCTGGAGGGGGCTCTGGAGACCCAGTACTTC. The J gene is TRBJ2-5, the V gene TRBV11-2, with D perhaps matching TRBD1 (7 bases). This CDR3 is 15 amino acids long. The germline CDR1 and CDR2 sequences are SGHAT and FQNNGV. Trimming took 4 bases from V and 5 from J, leaving 17 bases between them. Combining the CDR3 with reference TRBV11-2 and TRBJ2-5 gives the whole variable domain EAGVAQSPRYKIIEKRQSVAFWCNPISGHATLYWYQQILGQGPKLLIQFQNNGVVDDSQLPKDRFSAERLKGVDSTLKIQPAKLEDSAVYLCASSSLEGALETQYFGPGTRLLVL.

The chain recombines TRBV5-1 with TRBJ2-7, with TRBD1 identical over 7 bases. Per the germline V gene, CDR1 is SGHRS and CDR2 is YFSETQ. This CDR3 region has 14 residues. V shed 5 bases, J shed 2 bases, and the junction held 7 bases outside the gene matches. The CDR3 DNA sequence: TGCGCCAGCAGGAGCAGGCAGGGGGCCTACGAGCAGTACTTC. Translated, it gives CASRSRQGAYEQYF.

The chain is built from TRBV27 and TRBJ2-5; 8 bases are shared with TRBD1. This CDR3 has 15 residues. The germline V gene encodes CDR1 MNHEY and CDR2 SMNVEV (reference sequence). The trim removed 4 bases at V and 2 bases at J, leaving 6 bases unmatched. CDR3 sequence (DNA): TGTGCCAGCAGTTCAGGGGGCGCCCTGCAAGAGACCCAGTACTTC. Amino acid sequence: CASSSGGALQETQYF.

J is TRBJ1-1 and V is TRBV11-2; perhaps TRBD1 as D (5 bases). The CDR3 extends over 14 amino acids. V was clipped by 1 base and J by 3 bases, with 9 bases between them. CDR1 is SGHAT and CDR2 is FQNNGV in the germline V gene. The CDR3 sequence is CASSLVVRDTEAFF. The CDR3, as DNA: TGTGCCAGCAGCTTAGTCGTCAGGGACACTGAAGCTTTCTTT.

J is TRBJ2-1 and V is TRBV11-1; 8 bases map to TRBD2. The germline V gene has CDR1 SGHAT and CDR2 FQDESV (reference sequence). This CDR3 is built from 15 residues. Trimming at V came to 5 bases and at J to 4 bases, leaving 7 bases not matched to a gene. The CDR3 region is CASSPGLAGYNEQFF. Written as DNA, the CDR3 is TGTGCCAGCAGCCCAGGACTAGCCGGATACAATGAGCAGTTCTTC.

The chain is built from TRBV19 and TRBJ2-2; the match to TRBD2 covers 7 bases. Germline loops: CDR1 LNHDA, CDR2 SQIVND (reference sequence). The CDR3 consists of 14 residues. V shed 7 bases, J shed 6 bases, and the junction held 8 bases outside the gene matches. This CDR3 is CASKAVAGPGELFF. The CDR3 DNA reads as TGTGCCAGTAAGGCGGTAGCGGGTCCCGGGGAGCTGTTTTTT.

This chain connects TRBV27 to TRBJ2-2; tentatively, D is TRBD1 (6 bases). V gave up 2 bases and J gave up 6 bases, with 7 bases separating them. The CDR3 is 13 residues long. Germline V gene data show CDR1 as MNHEY and CDR2 as SMNVEV (reference sequence). This CDR3 is CASSLGGPGELFF. In nucleotides, the CDR3 is TGTGCCAGCAGTTTAGGGGGCCCCGGGGAGCTGTTTTTT.

The DNA for the CDR3 is TGTGCCAGCAGTTATAAAACGGGACATAGCCAAGAGACCCAGTACTTC. Its translation: CASSYKTGHSQETQYF. The V and J genes are TRBV28 and TRBJ2-5; a possible D gene is TRBD1 (6 bases). The germline V gene encodes CDR1 MDHEN and CDR2 SYDVKM. The V gene lost 4 bases and the J gene lost 1 base, with 16 bases spanning the gap. The CDR3 has 16 amino acids.

The rearrangement joins TRBV5-1 to TRBJ1-1; 7 bases are shared with TRBD1. Germline CDR1 and CDR2: SGHRS and YFSETQ. After removal of 4 bases from V and 0 bases from J, the junction contained 9 bases not matched to a gene. This CDR3 region has 16 residues. CDR3 sequence (DNA): TGCGCCAGCAGCCACGACAGGGTTAAAATGAACACTGAAGCTTTCTTT. Protein product: CASSHDRVKMNTEAFF.

This chain uses TRBV5-5 with TRBJ1-2, with a tentative D call TRBD1 (6 bases). CDR1 and CDR2 (germline): SGHKS, YYEKEE (reference sequence). Trimming removed 1 base at V and 1 base at J, with 11 bases between. This CDR3 is 15 amino acids long. In DNA form, the CDR3 reads TGTGCCAGCAGCTTGTCAGGGGACCTTAACTATGGCTACACCTTC. Protein: CASSLSGDLNYGYTF.

By share of the sample, this clone is medium-sized. The chain uses TRBV4-3 and TRBJ1-6; D not resolved. The V and J ends lost 5 bases and 5 bases respectively, with 7 bases between them. Germline V gene sequence: CDR1 LGHNA, CDR2 YSLEER. This CDR3 contains 13 residues. The CDR3, as DNA: TGCGCCAGCAGCGGGCAGCATAATTCACCCCTCCACTTT. Encoded protein: CASSGQHNSPLHF.

The chain is built from TRBV7-9 and TRBJ2-5; TRBD1 matches 7 bases. The DNA matches TRBJ2-7 better at its end, which makes the J call doubtful. CDR1 and CDR2 (germline): SEHNR, FQNEAQ (reference sequence). The CDR3 loop spans 16 amino acids. The CDR3, as DNA: TGTGCCAGCAGCTTAGCCTTGGGACAGAGAGCCTACGAGCAGTACTTC. Translation: CASSLALGQRAYEQYF.

Written as DNA, the CDR3 is TGTGCCAGCAGCGCCGGACAGGGAGAAAAACTGTTTTTT. It yields the protein CASSAGQGEKLFF. V and J are TRBV9 and TRBJ1-4; 8 bases align to TRBD1. CDR3 length: 13 amino acids. Looked up from germline, CDR1 is SGDLS and CDR2 is YYNGEE. V was pared by 3 bases and J by 8 bases, with 3 bases of the junction left unmatched.

The chain employs TRBV5-6 and TRBJ2-4; 10 bases agree with TRBD1. Germline V gene lookup returns CDR1 SGHDT and CDR2 YYEEEE. The J segment lost 11 bases and the V segment lost 2 bases, leaving 4 bases of the junction unmatched. CDR3 length: 13 residues. The CDR3 nucleotides are TGTGCCAGCAGCTTTGGGACAGGGGCGGTTCAGTACTTC. Protein: CASSFGTGAVQYF.

This rearrangement joins TRBV28 to TRBJ2-5; D not certain. The CDR3 has 13 residues. Deletions cut 2 bases from V and 10 bases from J, with 14 bases between. Germline CDR1 MDHEN, CDR2 SYDVKM. The CDR3 DNA reads TGTGCCAGCAGTTTAGAAGGCAGCGTAGGCCAGTACTTC. As protein: CASSLEGSVGQYF.

The chain combines TRBV19 with TRBJ2-7, with 7 nucleotides matching TRBD1. The germline V gene encodes CDR1 LNHDA and CDR2 SQIVND (reference sequence). Trimming removed 6 bases from V and 2 bases from J; junction bases left unmatched: 10. The CDR3 is made up of 15 amino acids. The CDR3, as DNA: TGTGCCAGTAGAGACAGACAGGGAGAGGCCTACGAGCAGTACTTC. This encodes CASRDRQGEAYEQYF.

This clone is labeled medium-sized. The chain links TRBV6-6 to TRBJ1-5; possible D gene TRBD1, 5 bases. There are 16 residues in the CDR3. The V gene lost 6 bases and the J gene lost 6 bases, with 21 bases spanning the gap. Per germline, CDR1 MNHNY and CDR2 SVGAGI (reference sequence). The CDR3 spells CASSPLSWGDGQPQHF. CDR3 coding DNA: TGTGCCAGCAGCCCCCTTAGTTGGGGGGATGGTCAGCCCCAGCATTTT.

The gene calls are TRBV6-4 and TRBJ2-3; TRBD2 agrees at 12 bases. V was clipped by 3 bases and J by 6 bases; unmatched bases: 4. The germline gives CDR1 MRHNA, CDR2 SNTAGT. The CDR3 runs 15 residues. The CDR3 reads CASSDSTSGGDTQYF. Written as DNA, the CDR3 is TGTGCCAGCAGTGATTCCACTAGCGGGGGGGATACGCAGTATTTT.

In this sample, this clone turned up a few times. The J gene is TRBJ1-4, the V gene TRBV4-2, with D hard to call. The V end lost 0 bases, the J end lost 8 bases, and 10 bases lay between the germline ends. This CDR3 has 14 residues. From germline, CDR1 is LGHNA and CDR2 YNFKEQ. CDR3 in DNA: TGTGCCAGCAGCCAAGAAGCGCGAGGCGAAAAACTGTTTTTT. Protein: CASSQEARGEKLFF.

This clone showed up just a few times. CDR3: CAVSPLSGEEAFF. In DNA, the CDR3 is TGTGCCGTCTCCCCCCTGTCCGGGGAGGAAGCTTTCTTT. The J gene is TRBJ1-1, the V gene TRBV6-5, with D unresolved. V lost 11 bases and J 8 bases, leaving 21 bases between the germline ends. The CDR3 covers 13 residues. The germline V gene has CDR1 MNHEY and CDR2 SVGAGI.

V is TRBV11-2 and J is TRBJ2-1; 9 bases fit TRBD2. From germline, CDR1 is SGHAT and CDR2 FQNNGV. V lost 2 bases, J lost 3 bases, and 5 bases stayed unmatched. This CDR3 region has 16 residues. For the CDR3, the DNA is TGTGCCAGCAGCTTACTAGCGGGGTCCTTCTACAATGAGCAGTTCTTC. This translates into CASSLLAGSFYNEQFF.